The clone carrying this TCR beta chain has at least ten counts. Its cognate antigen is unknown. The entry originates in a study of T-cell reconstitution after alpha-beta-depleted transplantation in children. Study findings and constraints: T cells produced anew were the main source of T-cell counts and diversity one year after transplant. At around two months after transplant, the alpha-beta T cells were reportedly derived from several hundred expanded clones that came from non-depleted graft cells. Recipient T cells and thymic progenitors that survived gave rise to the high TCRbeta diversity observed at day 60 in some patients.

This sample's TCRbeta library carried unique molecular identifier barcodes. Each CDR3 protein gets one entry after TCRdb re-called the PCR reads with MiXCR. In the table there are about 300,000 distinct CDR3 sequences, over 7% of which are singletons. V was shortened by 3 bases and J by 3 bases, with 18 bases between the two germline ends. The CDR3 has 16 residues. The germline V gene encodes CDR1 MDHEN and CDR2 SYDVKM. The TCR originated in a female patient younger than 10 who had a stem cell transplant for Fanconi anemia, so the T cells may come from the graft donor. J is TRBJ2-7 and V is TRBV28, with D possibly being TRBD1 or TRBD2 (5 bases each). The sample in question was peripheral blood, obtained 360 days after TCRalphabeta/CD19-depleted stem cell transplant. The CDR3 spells CASSFIFRDGYYEQYF. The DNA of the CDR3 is TGTGCCAGCAGTTTTATTTTCCGGGACGGGTACTACGAGCAGTACTTC.